The T cell receptor (beta chain) under discussion was sequenced for a study of T cells in Graves' hyperthyroidism and ophthalmopathy. These patients, aged 18 to 65, had recently diagnosed hyperthyroidism lasting under 2 months. Amplified regions were TCR beta CDR3 sequences from RNA transcripts. The HTBI set primed first-round TCR CDR3 RT-PCR. TCRdb re-called the multiplex PCR reads with MiXCR, one entry per CDR3 protein. Of about 360,000 distinct CDR3 sequences in the sample, roughly 25% were seen once. The germline V gene encodes CDR1 SNHLY and CDR2 FYNNEI. The V gene lost 5 bases and the J gene lost 0 bases, with 8 bases spanning the gap. CDR3 length: 14 amino acids.

The chain uses TRBV2 and TRBJ1-5; D not resolved. Sequenced sample: blood. This TCR was sampled from a man aged 50 to 60 with Graves' hyperthyroidism. Written as DNA, the CDR3 is TGTGCCAGCAGTCACTCGGGTAGCAATCAGCCCCAGCATTTT. This encodes CASSHSGSNQPQHF.